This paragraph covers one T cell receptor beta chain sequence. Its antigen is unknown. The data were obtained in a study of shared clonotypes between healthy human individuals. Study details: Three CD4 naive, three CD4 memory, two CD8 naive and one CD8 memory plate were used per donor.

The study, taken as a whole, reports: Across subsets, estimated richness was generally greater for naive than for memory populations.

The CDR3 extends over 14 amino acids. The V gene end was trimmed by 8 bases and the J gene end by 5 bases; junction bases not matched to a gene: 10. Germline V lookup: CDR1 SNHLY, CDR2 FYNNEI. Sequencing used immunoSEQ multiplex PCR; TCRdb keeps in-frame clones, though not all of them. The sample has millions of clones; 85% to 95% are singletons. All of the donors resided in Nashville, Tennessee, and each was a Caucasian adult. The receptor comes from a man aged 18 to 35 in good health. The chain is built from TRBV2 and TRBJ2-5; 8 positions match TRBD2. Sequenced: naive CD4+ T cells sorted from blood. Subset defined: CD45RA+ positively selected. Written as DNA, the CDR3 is TGTGCCAGCCGGGGGAGGACTAGCACGGAGACCCAGTACTTC. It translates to CASRGRTSTETQYF. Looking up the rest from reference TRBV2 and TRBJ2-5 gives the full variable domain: EPEVTQTPSHQVTQMGQEVILRCVPISNHLYFYWYRQILGQKVEFLVSFYNNEISEKSEIFDDQFSVERPDGSNFTLKIRSTKLEDSAMYFCASRGRTSTETQYFGPGTRLLVL.